A single sample is the source of the 5 T cell receptor beta chains below, sequenced in a study of T-cell memory formation after mild COVID-19. TCRdb used MiXCR to reprocess the 5' RACE reads, holding one entry per CDR3 protein. The data contain around 300,000 distinct CDR3 sequences, 8% to 9% of them singletons. The sequenced sample was PBMCs or a T cell subset sorted from them (not recorded which). These receptors were taken from a young man who had mild COVID-19 (a few samples of this study predate the infection). Cell type and time point are not known.

This sequence joins TRBV5-6 and TRBJ2-1; 12 bases align to TRBD2. V was pared by 5 bases and J by 8 bases, with 5 bases of the junction left unmatched. The CDR3 has 14 amino acids. Germline lookup yields CDR1 SGHDT and CDR2 YYEEEE. The CDR3 bases are TGTGCCAGCAGTACTAGCGGGGGGTTTGATGAGCAGTTCTTC. It codes for CASSTSGGFDEQFF.

Ten or more counts support this clonotype. This sequence joins TRBV5-1 and TRBJ2-1; 7 nucleotides match TRBD1. The V gene end was trimmed by 3 bases and the J gene end by 2 bases; junction bases not matched to a gene: 5. Germline V gene lookup returns CDR1 SGHRS and CDR2 YFSETQ. There are 15 residues in the CDR3. The chain's CDR3 is CASSWDSYTYNEQFF. CDR3 DNA sequence: TGCGCCAGCAGCTGGGACAGCTATACCTACAATGAGCAGTTCTTC.

The chain recombines TRBV7-2 with TRBJ2-1; the match to TRBD1 covers 7 bases. In germline, CDR1 is SGHTA, CDR2 FQGNSA. Trimming at V came to 5 bases and at J to 12 bases, leaving 10 bases not matched to a gene. This CDR3 is 13 amino acids long. CDR3 in amino acids: CASSNLGGSGQFF. In DNA form, the CDR3 reads TGTGCCAGCAGCAACCTAGGGGGCTCAGGGCAGTTCTTC.

The chain employs TRBV7-9 and TRBJ2-7, with a weak D call TRBD2 (6 bases). Looked up from germline, CDR1 is SEHNR and CDR2 is FQNEAQ (reference sequence). Trimming cost V 5 bases and J 5 bases, with 16 bases left between them. The CDR3 spans 14 residues. This chain's CDR3 is CASSTGEQIHEQYF. The CDR3 DNA follows: TGTGCCAGCAGCACGGGGGAGCAAATCCACGAGCAGTACTTC.

The chain recombines TRBV18 with TRBJ1-6, with D perhaps TRBD1 (6 bases). Germline assignment: CDR1 KGHSH and CDR2 LQKENI. The V end was cut by 3 bases, the J end by 10 bases, with 16 bases between. CDR3 length equals 15 residues. CDR3 protein: CASSPLQGPGSPLHF. The CDR3 region has the DNA TGTGCCAGCTCACCTTTACAGGGTCCGGGATCACCCCTCCACTTT.